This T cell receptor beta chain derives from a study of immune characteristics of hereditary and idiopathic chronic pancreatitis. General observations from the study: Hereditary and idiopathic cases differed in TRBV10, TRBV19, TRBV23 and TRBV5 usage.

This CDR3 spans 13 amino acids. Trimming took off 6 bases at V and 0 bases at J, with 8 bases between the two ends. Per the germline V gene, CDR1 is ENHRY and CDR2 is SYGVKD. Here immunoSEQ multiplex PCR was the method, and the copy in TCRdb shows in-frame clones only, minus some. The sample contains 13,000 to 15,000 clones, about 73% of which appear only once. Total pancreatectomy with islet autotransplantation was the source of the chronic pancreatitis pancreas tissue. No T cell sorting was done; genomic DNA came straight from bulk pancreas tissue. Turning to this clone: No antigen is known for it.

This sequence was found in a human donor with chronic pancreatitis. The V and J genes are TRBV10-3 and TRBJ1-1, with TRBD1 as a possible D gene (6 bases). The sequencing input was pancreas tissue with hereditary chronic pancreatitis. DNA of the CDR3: TGTGCCATCAGGGACAGCATGAACACTGAAGCTTTCTTT. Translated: CAIRDSMNTEAFF.